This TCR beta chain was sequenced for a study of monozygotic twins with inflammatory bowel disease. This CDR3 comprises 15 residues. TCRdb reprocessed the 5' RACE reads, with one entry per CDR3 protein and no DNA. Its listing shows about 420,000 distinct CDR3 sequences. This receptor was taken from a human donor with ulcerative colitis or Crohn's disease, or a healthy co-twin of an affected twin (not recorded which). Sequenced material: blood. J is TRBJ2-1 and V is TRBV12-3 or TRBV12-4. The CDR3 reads CASSPLPSSYNEQFF.